This T cell receptor (beta chain) was observed in a study of tumor and adjacent non-tumor tissue in lung cancer. About the research overall: Histology: under 15 adenocarcinoma, a couple of squamous cell carcinoma, 1 small cell lung cancer.

The library came from three nested PCR rounds adapted from ARM-PCR protocols. TCRdb redid the calling of the multiplex PCR reads with MiXCR, one entry per CDR3 protein. The sample includes 130,000 or so distinct CDR3 sequences, about 66% of them seen just once. The template was RNA from unsorted bulk tissue. This CDR3 comprises 11 residues. V was trimmed by 5 bases and J by 3 bases, leaving 7 bases between them. In germline, CDR1 is DFQATT, CDR2 SNEGSKA (reference sequence). This clonotype was detected many times. Its antigen remains unknown. Whole-study results and caveats: In normal lung, the top 100 clones were significantly more dominant than in tumor. Significantly higher TCR diversity was found in tumor than normal lung.

The sequence was obtained from a young man with non-small cell lung cancer. The chain has TRBV20-1 and TRBJ2-5; weak D call: TRBD2 (5 bases). Material for sequencing was lung tumor tissue. CDR3 coding DNA: TGCAGTGCTGGACTGGAAGAGACCCAGTACTTC. Translated: CSAGLEETQYF.